This T cell receptor beta chain was sequenced during a study of blood T cell repertoires in COVID-19. Study-wide context: Collection of acute and convalescent COVID-19 samples took place in the United States, Italy and Spain. PBMCs, B-cell-depleted T cells, or T cells were the source of the cDNA or gDNA that made up the material.

There are 14 residues in the CDR3. V dropped 6 bases and J dropped 1; count of bases not matched to a gene: 5. Germline lookup yields CDR1 SGHRS and CDR2 YFSETQ. Study processing details: Reference gene primer amplification gave estimated nucleated cell counts. Only in-frame clones appear in the TCRdb table, and some are missing; sequencing was by immunoSEQ multiplex PCR. The V and J calls and clone size were taken over from that table, and D and trimming were inferred from the DNA. This sample has fewer than 200,000 clones, with around 83% found just once. Input material: peripheral blood. This chain uses TRBV5-1 with TRBJ2-5; 8 nucleotides match TRBD2. The clonotype comes from a woman aged 60-75 years with acute or convalescent COVID-19. The CDR3 protein is CASTAGALQETQYF. The CDR3 DNA reads TGCGCCAGCACAGCGGGAGCCCTCCAAGAGACCCAGTACTTC.